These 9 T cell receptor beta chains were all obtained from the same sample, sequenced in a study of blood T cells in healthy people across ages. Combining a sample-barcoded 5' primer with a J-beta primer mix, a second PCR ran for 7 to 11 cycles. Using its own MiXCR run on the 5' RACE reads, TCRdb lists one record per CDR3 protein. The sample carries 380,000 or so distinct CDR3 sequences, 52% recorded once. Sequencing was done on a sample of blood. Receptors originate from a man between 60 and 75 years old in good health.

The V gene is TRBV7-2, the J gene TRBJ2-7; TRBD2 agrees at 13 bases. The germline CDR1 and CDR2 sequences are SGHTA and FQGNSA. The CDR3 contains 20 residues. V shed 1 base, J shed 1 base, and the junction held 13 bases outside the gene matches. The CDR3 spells CASSLGLTSGRAGPSYEQYF. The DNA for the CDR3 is TGTGCCAGCAGCTTAGGTTTAACTAGCGGGAGGGCAGGACCATCCTACGAGCAGTACTTC. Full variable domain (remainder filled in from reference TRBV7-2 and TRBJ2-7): GAGVSQSPSNKVTEKGKDVELRCDPISGHTALYWYRQSLGQGLEFLIYFQGNSAPDKSGLPSDRFSAERTGGSVSTLTIQRTQQEDSAVYLCASSLGLTSGRAGPSYEQYFGPGTRLTVT.

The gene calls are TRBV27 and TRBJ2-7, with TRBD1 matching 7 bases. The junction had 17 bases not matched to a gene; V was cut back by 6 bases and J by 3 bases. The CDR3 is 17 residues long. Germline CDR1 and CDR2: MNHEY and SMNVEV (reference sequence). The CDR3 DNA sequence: TGTGCCAGCAGCCCTACCCGAGACAGGGTCAAATTCTACGAGCAGTACTTC. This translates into CASSPTRDRVKFYEQYF.

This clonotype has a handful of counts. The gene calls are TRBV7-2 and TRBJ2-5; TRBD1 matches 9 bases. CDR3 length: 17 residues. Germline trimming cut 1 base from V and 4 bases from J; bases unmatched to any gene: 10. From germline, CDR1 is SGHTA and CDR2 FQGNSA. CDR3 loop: CASSLGQPGQGGETQYF. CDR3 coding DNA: TGTGCCAGCAGCTTAGGACAGCCGGGACAGGGCGGAGAGACCCAGTACTTC. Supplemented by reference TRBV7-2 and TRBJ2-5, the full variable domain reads GAGVSQSPSNKVTEKGKDVELRCDPISGHTALYWYRQSLGQGLEFLIYFQGNSAPDKSGLPSDRFSAERTGGSVSTLTIQRTQQEDSAVYLCASSLGQPGQGGETQYFGPGTRLLVL.

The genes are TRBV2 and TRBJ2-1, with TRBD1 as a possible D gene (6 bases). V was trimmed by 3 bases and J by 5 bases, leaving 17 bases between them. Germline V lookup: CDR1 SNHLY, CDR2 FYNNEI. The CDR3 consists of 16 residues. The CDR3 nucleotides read TGTGCCAGCAGTGAGAGTCGGACAGTGGGGAACAATGAGCAGTTCTTC. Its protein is CASSESRTVGNNEQFF.

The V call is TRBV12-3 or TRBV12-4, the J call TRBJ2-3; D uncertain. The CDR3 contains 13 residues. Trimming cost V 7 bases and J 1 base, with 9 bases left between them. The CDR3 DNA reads TGTGCCAGCAACCCACCTGGCACAGATACGCAGTATTTT. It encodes CASNPPGTDTQYF.

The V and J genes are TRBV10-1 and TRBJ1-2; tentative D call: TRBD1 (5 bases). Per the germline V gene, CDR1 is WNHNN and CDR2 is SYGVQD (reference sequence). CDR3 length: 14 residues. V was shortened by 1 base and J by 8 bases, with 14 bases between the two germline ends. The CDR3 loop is CASSEWRQGGGYTF. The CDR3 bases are TGCGCCAGCAGTGAGTGGAGGCAGGGAGGCGGCTACACCTTC.

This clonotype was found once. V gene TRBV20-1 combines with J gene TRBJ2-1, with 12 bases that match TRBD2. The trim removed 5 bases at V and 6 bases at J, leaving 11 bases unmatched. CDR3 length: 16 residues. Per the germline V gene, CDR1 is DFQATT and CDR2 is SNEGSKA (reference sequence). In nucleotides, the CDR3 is TGCAGTGCTCCACCTATGACTAGCGGGAGATTCAATGAGCAGTTCTTC. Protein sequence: CSAPPMTSGRFNEQFF.

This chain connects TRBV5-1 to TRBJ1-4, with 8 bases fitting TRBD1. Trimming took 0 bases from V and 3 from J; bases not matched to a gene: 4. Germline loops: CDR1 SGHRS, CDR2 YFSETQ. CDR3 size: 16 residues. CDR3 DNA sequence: TGCGCCAGCAGCTTGGGACAGGGGAGACCTAATGAAAAACTGTTTTTT. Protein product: CASSLGQGRPNEKLFF. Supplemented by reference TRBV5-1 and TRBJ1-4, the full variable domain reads KAGVTQTPRYLIKTRGQQVTLSCSPISGHRSVSWYQQTPGQGLQFLFEYFSETQRNKGNFPGRFSGRQFSNSRSEMNVSTLELGDSALYLCASSLGQGRPNEKLFFGSGTQLSVL.

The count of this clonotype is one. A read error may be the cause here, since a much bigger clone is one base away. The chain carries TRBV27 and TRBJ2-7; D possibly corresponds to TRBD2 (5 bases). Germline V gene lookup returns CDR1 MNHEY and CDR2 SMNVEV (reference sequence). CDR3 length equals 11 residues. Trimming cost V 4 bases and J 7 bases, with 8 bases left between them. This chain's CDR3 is CASSYGGEQYF. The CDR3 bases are TGTGCCAGCAGTTACGGAGGAGAGCAGTACTTC.